This passage covers 8 T cell receptor beta chains from one sample sequenced in a study of blood T cell repertoires in COVID-19 (TCRdb year 2020). The library was made by the immunoSEQ multiplex PCR assay. Not all clones reach the TCRdb copy of this immuneACCESS table, which keeps in-frame sequences only. Checked studies attribute under half of the gap to unresolved V genes and leave the rest unexplained. This sample lists 120,000 or so clones; 70% to 90% were detected once. The ten largest account for less than 2% of the sample. Sequencing was performed on peripheral blood. The receptors were gathered from a human donor in a cohort sampled during active COVID-19.

V gene TRBV9 combines with J gene TRBJ2-3; D uncertain. Germline V lookup: CDR1 SGDLS, CDR2 YYNGEE. The CDR3 is 14 residues long. The V end was cut by 3 bases, the J end by 4 bases, with 12 bases between. DNA of the CDR3: TGTGCCAGCAGCGGCACGCAAACTGCAGATACGCAGTATTTT. Amino acid sequence: CASSGTQTADTQYF.

The chain recombines TRBV6-5 with TRBJ1-4, with TRBD1 as a possible D gene (5 bases). V was cut by 4 bases and J by 2 bases, with 11 bases left in between. The CDR3 contains 15 residues. Germline-derived CDR1 and CDR2 are MNHEY and SVGAGI. The CDR3 nucleotides are TGTGCCAGCAGTTCCAGCAGGGCTACTAATGAAAAACTGTTTTTT. Protein sequence: CASSSSRATNEKLFF.

The chain uses TRBV7-6 and TRBJ2-1; 9 nucleotides line up with TRBD1. The CDR3 covers 15 residues. CDR1 is SGHVS, CDR2 FNYEAQ, per germline. The ends lost 7 bases at V and 3 bases at J; junction bases unmatched: 7. This CDR3 is CASKYGTGNYNEQFF. CDR3 nucleotide sequence: TGTGCCAGCAAATATGGGACAGGGAACTACAATGAGCAGTTCTTC.

This clone showed up just a few times. In DNA form, the CDR3 reads TGCGCCAGCAGCCGAACAACCTCCTACGAGCAGTACTTC. Translated, it gives CASSRTTSYEQYF. The chain employs TRBV5-1 and TRBJ2-7; D gene uncertain. Germline lookup yields CDR1 SGHRS and CDR2 YFSETQ. The V end was cut by 4 bases, the J end by 0 bases, with 8 bases between. This CDR3 has 13 amino acids.

This clone was observed once. The rearrangement links TRBV11-2 to TRBJ2-1; 8 bases match TRBD1. The CDR3 length is 15 residues. The trim removed 5 bases at V and 1 base at J, leaving 4 bases unmatched. Germline CDR1 SGHAT, CDR2 FQNNGV. For the CDR3, the DNA is TGTGCCAGCAGCCTCACAGGGGGGTCCTACAATGAGCAGTTCTTC. The encoded protein is CASSLTGGSYNEQFF.

The chain couples TRBV28 to TRBJ2-7; 8 nucleotides line up with TRBD2. This CDR3 is 15 amino acids long. Germline CDR1 and CDR2: MDHEN and SYDVKM. V was clipped by 3 bases and J by 2 bases; unmatched bases: 6. CDR3 amino acids: CASSLGGTRPYEQYF. CDR3 coding DNA: TGTGCCAGCAGTTTGGGAGGGACTAGGCCCTACGAGCAGTACTTC.

The chain links TRBV5-1 to TRBJ2-5; D is unresolved. The germline gives CDR1 SGHRS, CDR2 YFSETQ. With 3 bases removed from V and 1 base from J, the gap between germline ends came to 10 bases. This CDR3 spans 14 amino acids. The CDR3 DNA is TGCGCCAGCAGCTCAGGAAGAGTCCAAGAGACCCAGTACTTC. Its translation: CASSSGRVQETQYF.

As regards this clone: At one boundary the junction diverges from the germline segment, which might be a read error. This chain links TRBV2 with TRBJ2-2; 8 bases align to TRBD2. Germline CDR1 reads SNHLY; CDR2 reads FYNNEI. CDR3 size: 13 residues. The CDR3 region is CSSGGFSTGELFF. DNA for the CDR3: TGCTCGAGCGGGGGATTTAGCACCGGGGAGCTGTTTTTT.